The 27 T cell receptor beta chains below all came from one sample that was sequenced in a study of lymphopenia after photon versus proton radiotherapy. The data were produced by immunoSEQ multiplex PCR, yet TCRdb's version contains in-frame clones alone and is incomplete. The table lists tens of thousands of clones, more than 70% of them singletons, with roughly 3% in the top ten. The sequencing here drew on peripheral blood, taken from a patient treated with photon-based radiotherapy. The receptors were sampled from a man aged 45-60 years with gastric cancer.

This chain joins TRBV28 and TRBJ1-5; a weak D match, TRBD1 (5 bases). V dropped 3 bases and J dropped 4 bases, with 10 bases sitting between them. The V gene's germline CDR1 is MDHEN and CDR2 SYDVKM. This CDR3 is built from 14 residues. CDR3 sequence: CASSFGPGNQPQHF. The CDR3 DNA sequence: TGTGCCAGCAGTTTCGGCCCAGGGAATCAGCCCCAGCATTTT.

The gene calls are TRBV4-3 and TRBJ1-1; D not certain. The V gene lost 0 bases and the J gene lost 1 base, with 12 bases spanning the gap. The germline V gene encodes CDR1 LGHNA and CDR2 YSLEER. This CDR3 region has 16 residues. The CDR3 sequence is CASSQDTGRGNTEAFF. The CDR3, as DNA: TGCGCCAGCAGCCAAGACACCGGCCGAGGGAACACTGAAGCTTTCTTT.

This chain links TRBV6-6 with TRBJ1-5, with a tentative D call TRBD1 (6 bases). Between the trimmed V and J ends, which lost 4 bases and 7 bases, there was a span of 8 bases. Germline CDR1 MNHNY, CDR2 SVGAGI (reference sequence). The CDR3 covers 12 residues. The CDR3 bases are TGTGCCAGCAGTTGGGGGGGCCAGCCCCAGCATTTT. Translating gives CASSWGGQPQHF.

This clone turned up a few times. The V and J genes are TRBV7-9 and TRBJ1-2; 7 bases agree with TRBD1. Germline trimming cut 5 bases from V and 5 bases from J; bases unmatched to any gene: 8. The CDR3 loop spans 14 amino acids. Per the germline V gene, CDR1 is SEHNR and CDR2 is FQNEAQ (reference sequence). CDR3: CASSTDDRAYGYTF. CDR3 nucleotides: TGTGCCAGCAGCACGGATGACAGGGCATATGGCTACACCTTC.

The table lists this clone with a few counts. The chain employs TRBV4-1 and TRBJ1-5; possible D gene TRBD1, 5 bases. CDR3 size: 14 residues. Per germline, CDR1 MGHRA and CDR2 YSYEKL. V was pared by 4 bases and J by 8 bases, with 15 bases between. The CDR3 DNA follows: TGCGCCAGCAGCCCGGGACGACCTAGGGAGCCCCAGCATTTT. Its translation: CASSPGRPREPQHF.

The CDR3 region is CASSFTSGSTDTQYF. In nucleotides, the CDR3 is TGTGCCAGCAGCTTCACTAGCGGAAGCACAGATACGCAGTATTTT. This chain uses TRBV11-2 with TRBJ2-3; TRBD2 agrees at 8 bases. J lost 0 bases, V lost 3 bases, and 2 bases had no gene match. This CDR3 spans 15 amino acids. Germline CDR1 is SGHAT and CDR2 is FQNNGV.

In this sample, this clone turned up a few times. The V and J genes are TRBV28 and TRBJ2-7; TRBD2 might be the D (6 bases). This CDR3 spans 17 amino acids. V was cut by 4 bases and J by 6 bases, with 25 bases left in between. Germline assignment: CDR1 MDHEN and CDR2 SYDVKM. As DNA, the CDR3 is TGTGCCAGCAGTTCGACGGGACGGAAGGGAGGATCGGCCGAGCAGTACTTC. As protein: CASSSTGRKGGSAEQYF.

The chain recombines TRBV15 with TRBJ1-2, with 7 positions matching TRBD1. Losses at the gene ends were 3 bases for V and 3 bases for J; bases not matched to a gene: 13. Germline V CDR1 and CDR2: LNHNV, YYDKDF (reference sequence). This CDR3 region has 17 residues. DNA of the CDR3: TGTGCCACCAGCAGGGGCATCGGTGGCCAGGGGGACTATGGCTACACCTTC. This translates into CATSRGIGGQGDYGYTF.

The CDR3: CASSPLETGGEYGYTF. DNA of the CDR3: TGTGCCAGCTCGCCTCTGGAGACAGGGGGCGAATATGGCTACACCTTC. The chain combines TRBV18 with TRBJ1-2, with TRBD1 matching over 10 bases. The CDR3 consists of 16 residues. From germline, CDR1 is KGHSH and CDR2 LQKENI. J was trimmed by 5 bases and V by 6 bases; bases with no gene match: 12.

The J gene is TRBJ1-4, the V gene TRBV27; D uncertain. Trimming shortened V by 5 bases and J by 0 bases, and 13 bases separated the two germline ends. The V gene's germline CDR1 is MNHEY and CDR2 SMNVEV (reference sequence). The CDR3 consists of 16 residues. CDR3 region: CASSAFRFTTNEKLFF. The CDR3 DNA reads as TGTGCCAGCAGTGCTTTCCGGTTCACAACTAATGAAAAACTGTTTTTT. Full variable domain (remainder filled in from reference TRBV27 and TRBJ1-4): EAQVTQNPRYLITVTGKKLTVTCSQNMNHEYMSWYRQDPGLGLRQIYYSMNVEVTDKGDVPEGYKVSRKEKRNFPLILESPSPNQTSLYFCASSAFRFTTNEKLFFGSGTQLSVL.

This rearrangement joins TRBV4-3 to TRBJ2-3; the match to TRBD2 covers 9 bases. The CDR3 totals 16 residues. The germline CDR1 and CDR2 sequences are LGHNA and YSLEER. The J segment lost 5 bases and the V segment lost 2 bases, leaving 8 bases of the junction unmatched. The CDR3: CASSQRSGRFGDTQYF. The CDR3 bases are TGCGCCAGCAGCCAACGGAGCGGGAGGTTCGGAGATACGCAGTATTTT.

This chain connects TRBV27 to TRBJ1-2; no reliable D call. The length of the CDR3 is 14 residues. Between the trimmed V and J ends, which lost 1 base and 6 bases, there was a span of 12 bases. Germline CDR1 reads MNHEY; CDR2 reads SMNVEV (reference sequence). DNA for the CDR3: TGTGCCAGCAGTTTATTCGGCGGCCACCATGGCTACACCTTC. This sequence encodes CASSLFGGHHGYTF.

This chain connects TRBV4-2 to TRBJ2-5, with D perhaps matching TRBD2 (6 bases). This CDR3 comprises 12 residues. V was shortened by 4 bases and J by 5 bases, with 8 bases between the two germline ends. In germline, CDR1 is LGHNA, CDR2 YNFKEQ. The CDR3 region has the DNA TGTGCCAGCAGCCGGGGGGAGGAGACCCAGTACTTC. This encodes CASSRGEETQYF.

This sequence joins TRBV5-6 and TRBJ2-7; D may be TRBD2 (7 bases). Trimming stripped 5 bases from V and 8 bases from J, with 23 bases between. The CDR3 extends over 15 amino acids. Germline CDR1 reads SGHDT; CDR2 reads YYEEEE. The CDR3 loop reads CASSPGGRGSTKQYF. The CDR3 DNA sequence: TGTGCCAGCAGTCCGGGGGGCAGGGGATCTACGAAGCAGTACTTC.

V and J are TRBV27 and TRBJ2-7, with D unclear. V was trimmed by 4 bases and J by 4 bases, leaving 17 bases between them. The germline V gene has CDR1 MNHEY and CDR2 SMNVEV (reference sequence). The CDR3 has 15 amino acids. The CDR3 reads CASSWSPPIIYEQYF. The CDR3 DNA follows: TGTGCCAGCAGTTGGTCCCCCCCCATTATTTACGAGCAGTACTTC.

This chain links TRBV11-3 with TRBJ1-6; D not certain. Germline-derived CDR1 and CDR2 are SGHNT and YENEEA. V shed 7 bases and J shed 10 bases, with 17 bases lying between them. There are 14 residues in the CDR3. In DNA, the CDR3 is TGTGCCAGCACCATCGCGGGAGAGGAATCACCCCTCCACTTT. Encoded protein: CASTIAGEESPLHF.

The genes are TRBV5-4 and TRBJ1-2, with D possibly matching TRBD1 (5 bases). V was pared by 2 bases and J by 6 bases, with 8 bases between. The CDR3 is 12 residues long. The germline gives CDR1 SGHNT, CDR2 YYREEE (reference sequence). The CDR3, as DNA: TGTGCCAGCAGCTTCAGGGCGAATGGCTACACCTTC. Translating it yields CASSFRANGYTF.

This rearrangement joins TRBV6-4 to TRBJ1-2; maybe TRBD1 (5 bases). This CDR3 has 12 amino acids. The V end lost 2 bases, the J end lost 5 bases, and 6 bases lay between the germline ends. CDR1 and CDR2 from the germline V gene are MRHNA and SNTAGT. DNA of the CDR3: TGTGCCAGCAGTGACGGGGGGTATGGCTACACCTTC. Translating it yields CASSDGGYGYTF.

V is TRBV28 and J is TRBJ2-1, with 7 nucleotides matching TRBD2. The length of the CDR3 is 15 residues. The V and J ends lost 7 bases and 6 bases, in that order; junction bases with no gene match: 12. CDR1 is MDHEN and CDR2 is SYDVKM in the germline V gene. In DNA form, the CDR3 reads TGTGCCAGCACCATGGGAGGGGCGTGGGGCAATGAGCAGTTCTTC. Encoded protein: CASTMGGAWGNEQFF.

The chain carries TRBV6-4 and TRBJ1-5; D is unclear. CDR1 and CDR2 from the germline V gene are MRHNA and SNTAGT. V shed 5 bases and J shed 0 bases, with 8 bases lying between them. The CDR3 length is 14 residues. The CDR3 DNA follows: TGTGCCAGCAGTTATGAGCATAGCAATCAGCCCCAGCATTTT. Translation gives CASSYEHSNQPQHF.

The chain has TRBV19 and TRBJ1-5; 8 nucleotides align to TRBD1. CDR3 length equals 16 residues. Losses at the gene ends were 4 bases for V and 6 bases for J; bases not matched to a gene: 11. CDR1 and CDR2 (germline): LNHDA, SQIVND (reference sequence). The CDR3, as DNA: TGTGCCAGTAGTAGCCAACAGGGGGGAGTGGGTCAGCCCCAGCATTTT. Protein product: CASSSQQGGVGQPQHF.

The chain is built from TRBV10-3 and TRBJ2-5; 8 bases fit TRBD1. The DNA end favors TRBJ2-7, so the J call may be wrong. The germline V gene encodes CDR1 ENHRY and CDR2 SYGVKD. The CDR3 runs 15 residues. CDR3 coding DNA: TGTGCCATCAGTGACCCGGGACAGGTCTCCTACGAGCAGTACTTC. It is translated as CAISDPGQVSYEQYF.

This clone turned up a few times. The chain's CDR3 is CSVGANEKLFF. The CDR3, as DNA: TGCAGCGTTGGGGCTAATGAAAAACTGTTTTTT. V and J are TRBV29-1 and TRBJ1-4; D unclear. The CDR3 contains 11 residues. CDR1 and CDR2 (germline): SQVTM, ANQGSEA. Deletions cut 4 bases from V and 3 bases from J, with 3 bases between.

The CDR3 DNA sequence: TGTGCCAGCAGGAAGGAGGGGACCCGACGGACCTCCTACGAGCAGTACTTC. Residues: CASRKEGTRRTSYEQYF. The chain links TRBV27 to TRBJ2-7, with a tentative D call TRBD2 (6 bases). Looked up from germline, CDR1 is MNHEY and CDR2 is SMNVEV (reference sequence). This CDR3 region has 17 residues. The V and J ends lost 6 bases and 0 bases respectively, with 21 bases between them.

The rearrangement links TRBV11-2 to TRBJ2-5, with 9 bases identical to TRBD2. J was trimmed by 4 bases and V by 3 bases; bases with no gene match: 3. This CDR3 has 14 residues. Per the germline V gene, CDR1 is SGHAT and CDR2 is FQNNGV. The CDR3 DNA follows: TGTGCCAGCAGCTTCACTAGCGGGCCAGAGACCCAGTACTTC. This codes for CASSFTSGPETQYF.

The chain employs TRBV19 and TRBJ1-4; TRBD1 matches 7 bases. Germline CDR1 and CDR2: LNHDA and SQIVND (reference sequence). The junction had 12 bases not matched to a gene; V was cut back by 6 bases and J by 8 bases. This CDR3 is built from 15 residues. The CDR3, as DNA: TGTGCCAGTAGGGAGACGACAGGGTGGCACGAAAAACTGTTTTTT. This codes for CASRETTGWHEKLFF. The full variable domain, completed using reference TRBV19 and TRBJ1-4, is DGGITQSPKYLFRKEGQNVTLSCEQNLNHDAMYWYRQDPGQGLRLIYYSQIVNDFQKGDIAEGYSVSREKKESFPLTVTSAQKNPTAFYLCASRETTGWHEKLFFGSGTQLSVL.

The chain combines TRBV29-1 with TRBJ2-7; TRBD1 might be the D (6 bases). The V and J ends lost 5 bases and 4 bases respectively, with 12 bases between them. Germline CDR1 reads SQVTM; CDR2 reads ANQGSEA. The CDR3 runs 12 residues. The CDR3 DNA reads TGCAGCGTTCTGCAGGGGAGATACGAGCAGTACTTC. Its protein product is CSVLQGRYEQYF.